The 17 T cell receptor beta chains presented below share a single source sample, sequenced in a study of CD8 T cells in Susac syndrome. RNA totalling about 0.45 to 1 ug underwent reverse transcription with random hexamers. TCRdb re-called the immunoSEQ multiplex PCR reads with MiXCR, one entry per CDR3 protein. The table has approximately 120,000 distinct CDR3 sequences, 85% to 95% seen once; the top ten hold around 0.3%. The sequenced sample consisted of CD8+ T cells from PBMCs. Receptors were obtained from a human donor with multiple sclerosis.

The V call is TRBV20-1, the J call TRBJ2-7, with D possibly being TRBD2 (5 bases). The germline CDR1 and CDR2 sequences are DFQATT and SNEGSKA (reference sequence). The CDR3 spans 15 residues. V lost 4 bases, J lost 4 bases, and 20 bases lay in between. CDR3 protein: CSATFARTGWYEQYF. The CDR3 DNA is TGCAGTGCTACTTTTGCCCGGACTGGGTGGTACGAGCAGTACTTC.

This clonotype was counted a few times. The rearrangement uses TRBV5-1 and TRBJ2-5; D not resolved. The CDR3 runs 11 residues. Germline values: CDR1 SGHRS, CDR2 YFSETQ. V was shortened by 0 bases and J by 7 bases, with 4 bases between the two germline ends. CDR3 bases: TGCGCCAGCAGCTTGGCCGGGACCCAGTACTTC. Translation: CASSLAGTQYF.

The chain's CDR3 is CASSTQDGSYEQYV. The CDR3 coding sequence is TGTGCCAGCAGCACCCAGGACGGATCCTACGAGCAGTACGTC. This sequence joins TRBV7-2 and TRBJ2-7, with unresolved D. The V and J ends lost 5 bases and 1 base respectively, with 12 bases between them. The germline CDR1 and CDR2 sequences are SGHTA and FQGNSA. This CDR3 spans 14 amino acids.

This chain connects TRBV12-3 or TRBV12-4 to TRBJ1-4; tentative D call: TRBD1 (6 bases). V was pared by 5 bases and J by 2 bases, with 18 bases between. CDR3 length: 17 amino acids. CDR3 protein: CASSGGTIPPTNEKLFF. CDR3 in DNA: TGTGCCAGCAGTGGGGGGACAATTCCCCCCACTAATGAAAAACTGTTTTTT.

This clonotype was seen once. V usage is TRBV4-1 and J usage is TRBJ2-1, with 12 positions matching TRBD2. Germline assignment: CDR1 MGHRA and CDR2 YSYEKL. The CDR3 spans 15 residues. Trimming took 2 bases from V and 8 from J; bases not matched to a gene: 4. CDR3: CASSQLAGGIYEQFF. In DNA, the CDR3 is TGCGCCAGCAGCCAACTAGCGGGGGGGATATATGAGCAGTTCTTC.

This chain connects TRBV6-6 to TRBJ1-5; D is ambiguous. Trimming cost V 4 bases and J 5 bases, with 12 bases left between them. CDR1 and CDR2 from the germline V gene are MNHNY and SVGAGI (reference sequence). The CDR3 has 14 amino acids. This CDR3 reads CASSLDRGDQPQHF. The CDR3 region has the DNA TGTGCCAGCAGTTTGGACCGCGGGGATCAGCCCCAGCATTTT.

V usage is TRBV4-2 and J usage is TRBJ2-7; TRBD1 aligns across 10 bases. This CDR3 contains 15 residues. V gave up 4 bases and J gave up 0 bases; unmatched junction bases: 3. Per the germline V gene, CDR1 is LGHNA and CDR2 is YNFKEQ. CDR3 amino acids: CASSPRDRGSYEQYF. DNA of the CDR3: TGTGCCAGCAGCCCCCGGGACAGGGGCTCCTACGAGCAGTACTTC.

The chain has TRBV6-6 and TRBJ2-2; D may be TRBD2 (5 bases). V was pared by 6 bases and J by 1 base, with 9 bases between. The germline V gene has CDR1 MNHNY and CDR2 SVGAGI (reference sequence). This CDR3 is 14 amino acids long. The CDR3 DNA sequence: TGTGCCAGCAGCCTAACTAGGAACACCGGGGAGCTGTTTTTT. It specifies CASSLTRNTGELFF.

The V gene is TRBV29-1, the J gene TRBJ1-2; D possibly corresponds to TRBD1 (6 bases). V lost 5 bases, J lost 7 bases, and 23 bases lay in between. CDR1 is SQVTM, CDR2 ANQGSEA, per germline. The CDR3 covers 15 residues. This CDR3 is CSVRGNRTVGGGYTF. The CDR3, as DNA: TGCAGCGTTCGAGGAAATAGGACAGTCGGGGGTGGCTACACCTTC. The entire variable domain, with the rest obtained from reference TRBV29-1 and TRBJ1-2, is as follows: SAVISQKPSRDICQRGTSLTIQCQVDSQVTMMFWYRQQPGQSLTLIATANQGSEATYESGFVIDKFPISRPNLTFSTLTVSNMSPEDSSIYLCSVRGNRTVGGGYTFGSGTRLTVV.

The genes are TRBV20-1 and TRBJ2-2; 7 bases map to TRBD1. The CDR3 spans 16 residues. The ends lost 0 bases at V and 4 bases at J; junction bases unmatched: 8. Germline-derived CDR1 and CDR2 are DFQATT and SNEGSKA (reference sequence). The CDR3, as DNA: TGCAGTGCTAGAGACGATACCTGGGACAGCACCGGGGAGCTGTTTTTT. Its translation: CSARDDTWDSTGELFF.

The chain joins TRBV7-3 to TRBJ2-1, with TRBD2 matching 8 bases. The CDR3 sequence is 15 residues long. V lost 4 bases, J lost 1 base, and 3 bases stayed unmatched. Germline values: CDR1 SGHTA, CDR2 FQGTGA. In DNA, the CDR3 is TGTGCCAGCAGCTCCCTAGCGGGTTCCTACAATGAGCAGTTCTTC. It codes for CASSSLAGSYNEQFF.

This chain's CDR3 is CASSLQTRNTGELFF. The CDR3 coding sequence is TGTGCCAGCAGCCTCCAGACTAGAAACACCGGGGAGCTGTTTTTT. This chain connects TRBV7-9 to TRBJ2-2; maybe TRBD2 (6 bases). The CDR3 totals 15 residues. Germline CDR1 reads SEHNR; CDR2 reads FQNEAQ (reference sequence). With 5 bases removed from V and 2 bases from J, the gap between germline ends came to 12 bases. Drawing the rest from reference TRBV7-9 and TRBJ2-2, the complete variable domain is DTGVSQNPRHKITKRGQNVTFRCDPISEHNRLYWYRQTLGQGPEFLTYFQNEAQLEKSRLLSDRFSAERPKGSFSTLEIQRTEQGDSAMYLCASSLQTRNTGELFFGEGSRLTVL.

J is TRBJ2-7 and V is TRBV7-9; D is uncertain. Germline CDR1 reads SEHNR; CDR2 reads FQNEAQ (reference sequence). V lost 4 bases, J lost 2 bases, and 15 bases lay in between. The length of the CDR3 is 15 residues. The CDR3 region is CASSSDRSPAYEQYF. Written as DNA, the CDR3 is TGTGCCAGCAGCTCCGATCGATCCCCCGCCTACGAGCAGTACTTC.

V is TRBV5-6 and J is TRBJ2-5; maybe TRBD1 (6 bases). Germline lookup yields CDR1 SGHDT and CDR2 YYEEEE. Deletions cut 1 base from V and 4 bases from J, with 20 bases between. The CDR3 extends over 17 amino acids. DNA of the CDR3: TGTGCCAGCAGCTTGTGGGGGCAGGGTTACCGCGGAGAGACCCAGTACTTC. It specifies CASSLWGQGYRGETQYF.

The chain is built from TRBV2 and TRBJ1-5; the D is unclear. The CDR3 consists of 11 residues. Trimming took off 6 bases at V and 4 bases at J, with 4 bases between the two ends. CDR1 is SNHLY and CDR2 is FYNNEI in the germline V gene. CDR3 protein: CASRGNQPQHF. The CDR3 nucleotides are TGTGCCAGCAGAGGAAATCAGCCCCAGCATTTT.

V is TRBV7-9 and J is TRBJ1-2, with TRBD1 matching 12 bases. Germline V CDR1 and CDR2: SEHNR, FQNEAQ (reference sequence). J gave up 8 bases and V 6 bases, and 10 bases lay outside the gene matches. This CDR3 region has 15 residues. Here the CDR3 DNA reads TGTGCCAGCAGACGGCCGGGACAGGGGGCGGAGGGCTACACCTTC. Its protein is CASRRPGQGAEGYTF.

This clonotype was found once. This chain connects TRBV12-5 to TRBJ2-5, with D perhaps being TRBD1 or TRBD2 (6 bases each). Germline V gene lookup returns CDR1 LGHNT and CDR2 FRNRAP. The V and J ends lost 4 bases and 5 bases respectively, with 14 bases between them. The length of the CDR3 is 14 residues. The CDR3 DNA reads TGTGCTAGTGGTTCCCCTGGGGGGCTGGAGACCCAGTACTTC. This sequence encodes CASGSPGGLETQYF.